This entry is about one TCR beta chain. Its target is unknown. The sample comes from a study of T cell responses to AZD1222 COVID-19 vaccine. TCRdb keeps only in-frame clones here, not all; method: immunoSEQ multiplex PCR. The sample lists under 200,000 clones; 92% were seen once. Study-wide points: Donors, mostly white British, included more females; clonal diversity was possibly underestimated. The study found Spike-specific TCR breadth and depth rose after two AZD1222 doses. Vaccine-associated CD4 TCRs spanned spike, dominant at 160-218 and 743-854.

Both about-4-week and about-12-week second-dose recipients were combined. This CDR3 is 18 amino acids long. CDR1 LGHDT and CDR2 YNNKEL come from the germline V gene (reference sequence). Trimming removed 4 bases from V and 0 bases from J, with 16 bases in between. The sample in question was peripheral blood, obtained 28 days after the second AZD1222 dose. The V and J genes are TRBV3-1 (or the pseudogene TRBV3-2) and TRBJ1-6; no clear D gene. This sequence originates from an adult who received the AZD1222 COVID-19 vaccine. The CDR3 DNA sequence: TGTGCCAGCAGCCGATACCCCGGGCCGAGCTCCTATAATTCACCCCTCCACTTT. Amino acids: CASSRYPGPSSYNSPLHF.